Following are 30 T cell receptor beta chains from one sample sequenced in a study of blood T cell repertoires in COVID-19 (dated by TCRdb to the early 2020s). The library was produced with the immunoSEQ multiplex PCR assay. The immuneACCESS repertoire file appears here via TCRdb, limited to in-frame rearrangements. These files lack a portion of the clones; in checked studies, under half of the deficit traces to unresolved V genes, and the cause of the others is not known. Within this sample are about 160,000 clones, with approximately 90% of them counted one time only. Roughly 2.1% of the sample is in the top ten clones. Sequencing was done on a sample of peripheral blood. Receptors originate from a man aged 18 to 30 with acute or convalescent COVID-19.

The V gene is TRBV7-9, the J gene TRBJ1-5, with 10 bases matching TRBD1. The V and J ends lost 4 bases and 3 bases, in that order; junction bases with no gene match: 15. From germline, CDR1 is SEHNR and CDR2 FQNEAQ (reference sequence). CDR3 size: 19 residues. The CDR3 spells CASSSGQGPLLTLNQPQHF. The CDR3 coding sequence is TGTGCCAGCAGCTCGGGACAGGGGCCTCTCCTTACGCTCAATCAGCCCCAGCATTTT.

V is TRBV5-6 and J is TRBJ1-1, with D possibly TRBD1 on 5 matching bases. This CDR3 has 13 amino acids. Germline loops: CDR1 SGHDT, CDR2 YYEEEE. Trimming removed 2 bases from V and 1 base from J, with 6 bases in between. The chain's CDR3 is CASSFQGNTEAFF. The CDR3 DNA reads TGTGCCAGCAGCTTCCAGGGGAACACTGAAGCTTTCTTT.

The CDR3 here is CASSLGGDNLHF. CDR3 coding DNA: TGTGCCAGCAGCCTGGGGGGGGACAACCTCCACTTT. V is TRBV7-6 and J is TRBJ1-6; tentative D call: TRBD1 (6 bases). This CDR3 spans 12 amino acids. The V gene lost 5 bases and the J gene lost 15 bases, with 14 bases spanning the gap. Germline CDR1 is SGHVS and CDR2 is FNYEAQ.

The rearrangement links TRBV19 to TRBJ2-2; TRBD1 matches 11 bases. Germline values: CDR1 LNHDA, CDR2 SQIVND (reference sequence). This CDR3 has 17 residues. With V trimmed by 0 bases and J by 5 bases, 5 bases remained unmatched. As DNA, the CDR3 is TGTGCCAGTAGTATAGATACCGGGACAGGGGGAACCGGGGAGCTGTTTTTT. Protein: CASSIDTGTGGTGELFF. Full variable domain (remainder filled in from reference TRBV19 and TRBJ2-2): DGGITQSPKYLFRKEGQNVTLSCEQNLNHDAMYWYRQDPGQGLRLIYYSQIVNDFQKGDIAEGYSVSREKKESFPLTVTSAQKNPTAFYLCASSIDTGTGGTGELFFGEGSRLTVL.

As DNA, the CDR3 is TGTGCCAGCAGCCACCAACAGACAGGAGAAAACATTCAGTACTTC. Translated: CASSHQQTGENIQYF. The chain uses TRBV4-2 and TRBJ2-4, with TRBD1 as a possible D gene (6 bases). CDR3 size: 15 residues. Germline V gene lookup returns CDR1 LGHNA and CDR2 YNFKEQ. V gave up 3 bases and J gave up 5 bases, with 14 bases separating them.

As to this clone: The junction and the germline gene differ at one end; a read error may be behind it. The sample has other DNA sequences that encode this CDR3 too. This chain uses TRBV6-5 with TRBJ2-7, with TRBD1 matching 10 bases. The germline V gene encodes CDR1 MNHEY and CDR2 SVGAGI. The CDR3 length is 14 residues. DNA of the CDR3: TGTGCTAGCAACCGACAGGGGGCGAATTCCGAGCAGTACTTC. Translated, it gives CASNRQGANSEQYF.

The V call is TRBV5-4, the J call TRBJ2-2; 8 bases match TRBD1. Germline V gene lookup returns CDR1 SGHNT and CDR2 YYREEE (reference sequence). The CDR3 contains 16 residues. V was pared by 4 bases and J by 4 bases, with 9 bases of the junction left unmatched. Here the CDR3 DNA reads TGTGCCAGCAGCAGAGAGGTGACAGGGGCCACCGGGGAGCTGTTTTTT. It specifies CASSREVTGATGELFF.

The chain links TRBV6-1 to TRBJ1-3; the D is unclear. The germline V gene encodes CDR1 MNHNS and CDR2 SASEGT. The V end lost 4 bases, the J end lost 0 bases, and 16 bases lay between the germline ends. This CDR3 has 17 amino acids. The CDR3 DNA sequence: TGTGCCAGCAGTGCCTACACCACAGCTCTCTCTGGAAACACCATATATTTT. Amino acid sequence: CASSAYTTALSGNTIYF.

The CDR3 DNA reads as TGTGCCAGCAGCTTCTTAGGAGGTCTTAGCAATCAGCCCCAGCATTTT. Its protein is CASSFLGGLSNQPQHF. The chain links TRBV7-8 to TRBJ1-5; no definite D call. CDR1 SGHVS and CDR2 FQNEAQ come from the germline V gene. V was trimmed by 3 bases and J by 0 bases, leaving 12 bases between them. The CDR3 totals 16 residues.

V usage is TRBV2 and J usage is TRBJ1-1; D gene ambiguous. The CDR3 spans 13 residues. V was cut by 1 base and J by 8 bases, with 11 bases left in between. Per germline, CDR1 SNHLY and CDR2 FYNNEI. The CDR3 DNA sequence: TGTGCCAGCAGTGAAGGTGGCACCCGAGAAGCTTTCTTT. The encoded protein is CASSEGGTREAFF.

The chain carries TRBV4-1 and TRBJ1-5; D may be TRBD1 (5 bases). This CDR3 contains 17 residues. V was shortened by 0 bases and J by 0 bases, with 12 bases between the two germline ends. CDR1 and CDR2 from the germline V gene are MGHRA and YSYEKL. The CDR3 loop is CASSQDFGAISNQPQHF. The CDR3 bases are TGCGCCAGCAGCCAAGATTTTGGGGCTATTAGCAATCAGCCCCAGCATTTT.

The chain uses TRBV5-1 and TRBJ2-1; 8 bases fit TRBD1. The V gene's germline CDR1 is SGHRS and CDR2 YFSETQ. CDR3 length equals 15 residues. The trim removed 4 bases at V and 7 bases at J, leaving 10 bases unmatched. The CDR3 DNA reads as TGCGCCAGCAGCAAAGGGACAGGCCAAGTTAATGAGCAGTTCTTC. It is translated as CASSKGTGQVNEQFF.

This clone turned up a few times. This chain connects TRBV6-2 or TRBV6-3 to TRBJ1-1, with D unclear. CDR1 and CDR2 (germline): MNHEY, SVGEGT. CDR3 size: 15 residues. V was shortened by 2 bases and J by 5 bases, with 15 bases between the two germline ends. The CDR3 here is CASSYIPGGNTEAFF. The CDR3 DNA sequence: TGTGCCAGCAGTTACATCCCAGGAGGCAATACTGAAGCTTTCTTT.

There are a few counts of this clone. The rearrangement joins TRBV5-1 to TRBJ2-1, with 7 positions matching TRBD1. V shed 4 bases, J shed 8 bases, and the junction held 12 bases outside the gene matches. The CDR3 runs 15 residues. CDR1 is SGHRS and CDR2 is YFSETQ in the germline V gene. CDR3 DNA: TGCGCCAGCAGCGAAAATTGGTACAGGGGTGATGAGCAGTTCTTC. Protein: CASSENWYRGDEQFF.

CDR3 coding DNA: TGTGCCAGCCGCGCTTCATATACCTACGAGCAGTACTTC. Encoded protein: CASRASYTYEQYF. The chain recombines TRBV6-5 with TRBJ2-7; no clear D gene. The CDR3 has 13 amino acids. The V end was cut by 8 bases, the J end by 2 bases, with 13 bases between. Germline V gene sequence: CDR1 MNHEY, CDR2 SVGAGI.

The rearrangement joins TRBV25-1 to TRBJ1-6, with TRBD1 identical over 8 bases. The V gene's germline CDR1 is MGHDK and CDR2 SYGVNS. V was clipped by 10 bases and J by 8 bases; unmatched bases: 7. This CDR3 has 13 amino acids. This chain's CDR3 is CATKDREYSPLHF. CDR3 coding DNA: TGTGCCACCAAGGACAGGGAATATTCACCCCTCCACTTT.

The chain uses TRBV29-1 and TRBJ1-3; a weak D match, TRBD1 (5 bases). The CDR3 runs 19 residues. Germline V gene sequence: CDR1 SQVTM, CDR2 ANQGSEA. Trimming cost V 6 bases and J 0 bases, with 27 bases left between them. The CDR3 nucleotides are TGCAGCGTCTTACTATACACAGGAATGGGGGGACTCTCTGGAAACACCATATATTTT. Encoded protein: CSVLLYTGMGGLSGNTIYF.

V is TRBV5-1 and J is TRBJ2-1, with TRBD2 identical over 8 bases. This CDR3 has 17 residues. J lost 5 bases, V lost 4 bases, and 14 bases had no gene match. The germline CDR1 and CDR2 sequences are SGHRS and YFSETQ. The CDR3 nucleotides are TGCGCCAGCAGCCCCACCTGGACTAGCCCTGGGGACAATGAGCAGTTCTTC. Translating gives CASSPTWTSPGDNEQFF.

J is TRBJ2-5 and V is TRBV7-9, with D unclear. The germline gives CDR1 SEHNR, CDR2 FQNEAQ (reference sequence). Trimming took off 9 bases at V and 5 bases at J, with 13 bases between the two ends. This CDR3 is built from 12 residues. The CDR3 spells CASSLDWETQYF. The CDR3 DNA follows: TGTGCCAGTTCCCTAGACTGGGAGACCCAGTACTTC.

The CDR3 spells CASSLARGGNVTYEQYF. The CDR3 DNA is TGTGCCAGCAGCTTAGCCAGGGGAGGGAACGTGACCTACGAGCAGTACTTC. The chain carries TRBV7-9 and TRBJ2-7, with D possibly TRBD2 on 7 matching bases. This CDR3 comprises 17 residues. Germline CDR1 reads SEHNR; CDR2 reads FQNEAQ (reference sequence). V lost 0 bases and J lost 2, with 17 bases in between.

The chain has TRBV18 and TRBJ1-1; 10 bases align to TRBD1. This CDR3 region has 18 residues. After removal of 2 bases from V and 6 bases from J, the junction contained 15 bases not matched to a gene. The germline V gene has CDR1 KGHSH and CDR2 LQKENI. Here the CDR3 reads CASSPNTGTGVQRAEAFF. CDR3 coding DNA: TGTGCCAGCTCACCAAATACCGGGACAGGGGTCCAGCGGGCTGAAGCTTTCTTT.

The CDR3 reads CASSQGAPSSGELFF. Here the CDR3 DNA reads TGTGCCAGCAGCCAAGGGGCTCCAAGTTCCGGGGAGCTGTTTTTT. The chain combines TRBV3-1 (or the pseudogene TRBV3-2) with TRBJ2-2, with no clear D. The V end lost 1 base, the J end lost 6 bases, and 12 bases lay between the germline ends. The CDR3 length is 15 residues. Germline CDR1 is LGHDT and CDR2 is YNNKEL (reference sequence).

The V gene is TRBV5-1, the J gene TRBJ1-1, with a tentative D call TRBD1 (6 bases). Trimming pared 1 base from V and 2 bases from J, leaving 21 bases between. Germline-derived CDR1 and CDR2 are SGHRS and YFSETQ. The CDR3 has 18 residues. The CDR3 sequence is CASSLQQGRTAANTEAFF. CDR3 in DNA: TGCGCCAGCAGCTTGCAACAGGGTAGGACTGCTGCTAACACTGAAGCTTTCTTT.

The chain uses TRBV14 and TRBJ2-1, with 8 bases lining up with TRBD2. Trimming removed 3 bases from V and 2 bases from J; junction bases left unmatched: 9. The CDR3 runs to 17 residues. Germline V gene lookup returns CDR1 SGHDN and CDR2 FVKESK. CDR3 nucleotide sequence: TGTGCCAGCAGCCATGCAGCGGGAGCCCCCACCTACAATGAGCAGTTCTTC. This gives the protein CASSHAAGAPTYNEQFF.

The chain carries TRBV6-5 and TRBJ2-2; 7 nucleotides line up with TRBD1. Unmatched junction bases numbered 7, after V lost 4 bases and J lost 2 bases. This CDR3 comprises 16 residues. Germline-derived CDR1 and CDR2 are MNHEY and SVGAGI. As DNA, the CDR3 is TGTGCCAGCAGTTTTCCCCAGGGGGTTAACACCGGGGAGCTGTTTTTT. Protein sequence: CASSFPQGVNTGELFF.

This clone was detected many times. V usage is TRBV5-1 and J usage is TRBJ2-7, with TRBD1 matching 7 bases. J lost 2 bases, V lost 2 bases, and 7 bases had no gene match. The CDR3 has 15 residues. CDR1 and CDR2 from the germline V gene are SGHRS and YFSETQ. CDR3 bases: TGCGCCAGCAGCTTTGGACAGGTTCCCACCTACGAGCAGTACTTC. As protein: CASSFGQVPTYEQYF.

V and J are TRBV5-1 and TRBJ2-7, with a possible D match to TRBD1 (5 bases). This CDR3 is 15 amino acids long. V lost 0 bases and J lost 7, with 17 bases in between. Germline CDR1 and CDR2: SGHRS and YFSETQ. CDR3 protein: CASSLARGRPWEQYF. CDR3 DNA: TGCGCCAGCAGCTTGGCTAGGGGCCGTCCTTGGGAGCAGTACTTC.

This chain joins TRBV5-1 and TRBJ1-2; D is uncertain. Germline V gene data show CDR1 as SGHRS and CDR2 as YFSETQ. Trimming left V 3 bases short and J 5 bases short, with 14 bases between. This CDR3 is 14 amino acids long. The CDR3 region is CASSSPGSDYGYTF. For the CDR3, the DNA is TGCGCCAGCAGCTCTCCGGGATCAGATTATGGCTACACCTTC. Using reference TRBV5-1 and TRBJ1-2 for the parts outside the CDR3, the full variable domain is KAGVTQTPRYLIKTRGQQVTLSCSPISGHRSVSWYQQTPGQGLQFLFEYFSETQRNKGNFPGRFSGRQFSNSRSEMNVSTLELGDSALYLCASSSPGSDYGYTFGSGTRLTVV.

CDR3 bases: TGTGCCAGCAGACGCACAGGGGACCACGAGCAGTACTTC. Translation gives CASRRTGDHEQYF. The rearrangement links TRBV6-5 to TRBJ2-7; TRBD1 matches at 7 bases. J gave up 5 bases and V 6 bases, and 7 bases lay outside the gene matches. CDR3 size: 13 residues. In germline, CDR1 is MNHEY, CDR2 SVGAGI.

The rearrangement joins TRBV9 to TRBJ2-1; D is unclear. The CDR3 loop spans 13 amino acids. Germline V CDR1 and CDR2: SGDLS, YYNGEE. Between the trimmed V and J ends, which lost 2 bases and 4 bases, there was a span of 7 bases. DNA of the CDR3: TGTGCCAGCAGCGTGTCCGGTTACAATGAGCAGTTCTTC. Protein product: CASSVSGYNEQFF. The variable domain in full, completed from reference TRBV9 and TRBJ2-1, reads DSGVTQTPKHLITATGQRVTLRCSPRSGDLSVYWYQQSLDQGLQFLIQYYNGEERAKGNILERFSAQQFPDLHSELNLSSLELGDSALYFCASSVSGYNEQFFGPGTRLTVL.